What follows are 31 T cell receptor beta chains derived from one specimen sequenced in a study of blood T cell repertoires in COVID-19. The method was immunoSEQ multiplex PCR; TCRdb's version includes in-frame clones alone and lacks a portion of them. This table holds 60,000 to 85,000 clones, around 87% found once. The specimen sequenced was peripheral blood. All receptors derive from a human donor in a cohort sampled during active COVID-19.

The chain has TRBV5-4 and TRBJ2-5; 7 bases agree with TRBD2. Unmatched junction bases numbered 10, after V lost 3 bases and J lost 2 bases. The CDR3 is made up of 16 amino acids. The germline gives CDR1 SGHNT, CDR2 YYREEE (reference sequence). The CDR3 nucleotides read TGTGCCAGCAGCTCCCCGAAAGGGGACTATCAAGAGACCCAGTACTTC. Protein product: CASSSPKGDYQETQYF. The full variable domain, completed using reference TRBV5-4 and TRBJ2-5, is ETGVTQSPTHLIKTRGQQVTLRCSSQSGHNTVSWYQQALGQGPQFIFQYYREEENGRGNFPPRFSGLQFPNYSSELNVNALELDDSALYLCASSSPKGDYQETQYFGPGTRLLVL.

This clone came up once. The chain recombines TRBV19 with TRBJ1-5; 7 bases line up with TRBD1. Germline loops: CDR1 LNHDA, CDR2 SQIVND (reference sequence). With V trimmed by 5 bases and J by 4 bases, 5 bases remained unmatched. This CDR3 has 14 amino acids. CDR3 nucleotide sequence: TGTGCCAGTAGTTTTCAACAGGGGAATCAGCCCCAGCATTTT. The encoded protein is CASSFQQGNQPQHF.

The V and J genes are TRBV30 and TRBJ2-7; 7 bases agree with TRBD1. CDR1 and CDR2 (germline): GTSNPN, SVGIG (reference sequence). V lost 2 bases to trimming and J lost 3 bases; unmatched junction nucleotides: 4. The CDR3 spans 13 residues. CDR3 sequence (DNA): TGTGCCTGGAGTCCGGGACAGCACTACGAGCAGTACTTC. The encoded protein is CAWSPGQHYEQYF.

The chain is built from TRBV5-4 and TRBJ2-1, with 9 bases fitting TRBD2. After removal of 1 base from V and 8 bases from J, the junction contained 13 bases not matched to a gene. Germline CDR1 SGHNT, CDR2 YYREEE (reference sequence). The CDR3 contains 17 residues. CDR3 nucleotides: TGTGCCAGCAGCTTGTTGTTTGGCGGGGGGGCTTTGGATGAGCAGTTCTTC. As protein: CASSLLFGGGALDEQFF.

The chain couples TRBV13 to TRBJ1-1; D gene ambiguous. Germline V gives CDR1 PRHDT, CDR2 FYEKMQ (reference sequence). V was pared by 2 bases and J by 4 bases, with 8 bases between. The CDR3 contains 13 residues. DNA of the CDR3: TGTGCCAGCAGCTTAACCCCGGGCACTGAAGCTTTCTTT. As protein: CASSLTPGTEAFF.

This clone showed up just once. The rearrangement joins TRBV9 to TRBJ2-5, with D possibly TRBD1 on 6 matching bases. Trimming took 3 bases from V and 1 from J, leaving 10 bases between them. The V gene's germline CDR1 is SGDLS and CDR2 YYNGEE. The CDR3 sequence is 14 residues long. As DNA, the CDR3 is TGTGCCAGCAGCGGCCGACAGGTCCAAGAGACCCAGTACTTC. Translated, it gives CASSGRQVQETQYF.

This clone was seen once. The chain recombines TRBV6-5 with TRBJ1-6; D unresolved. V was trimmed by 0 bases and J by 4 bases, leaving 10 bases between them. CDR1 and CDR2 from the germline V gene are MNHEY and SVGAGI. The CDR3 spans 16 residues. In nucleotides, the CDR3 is TGTGCCAGCAGTTACTCTCGGTCCCTATATAATTCACCCCTCCACTTT. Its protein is CASSYSRSLYNSPLHF.

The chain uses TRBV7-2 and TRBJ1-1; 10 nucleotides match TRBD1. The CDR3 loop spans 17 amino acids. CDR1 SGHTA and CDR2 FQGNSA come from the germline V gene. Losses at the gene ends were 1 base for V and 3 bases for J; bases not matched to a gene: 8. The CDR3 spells CASSLVSRQGAYTEAFF. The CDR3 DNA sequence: TGTGCCAGCAGCTTAGTCTCTCGACAGGGGGCGTACACTGAAGCTTTCTTT.

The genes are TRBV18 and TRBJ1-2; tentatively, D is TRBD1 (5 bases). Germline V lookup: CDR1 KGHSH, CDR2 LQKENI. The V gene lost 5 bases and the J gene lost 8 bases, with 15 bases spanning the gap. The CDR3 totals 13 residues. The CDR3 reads CASSSRGAGGYTF. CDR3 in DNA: TGTGCCAGCTCATCACGGGGCGCGGGGGGCTACACCTTC.

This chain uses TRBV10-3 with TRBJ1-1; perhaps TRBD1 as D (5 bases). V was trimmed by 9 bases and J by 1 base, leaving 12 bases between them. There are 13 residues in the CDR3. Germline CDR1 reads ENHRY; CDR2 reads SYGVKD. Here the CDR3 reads CAITTEANTEAFF. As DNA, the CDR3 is TGTGCCATAACGACAGAGGCGAACACTGAAGCTTTCTTT.

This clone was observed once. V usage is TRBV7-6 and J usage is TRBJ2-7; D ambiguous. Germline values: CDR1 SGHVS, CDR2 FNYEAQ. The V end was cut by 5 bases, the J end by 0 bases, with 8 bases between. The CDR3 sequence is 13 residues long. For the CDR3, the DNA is TGTGCCAGCAGCCTGACAAACTCCTACGAGCAGTACTTC. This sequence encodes CASSLTNSYEQYF. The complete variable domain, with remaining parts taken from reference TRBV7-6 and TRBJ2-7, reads GAGVSQSPRYKVTKRGQDVALRCDPISGHVSLYWYRQALGQGPEFLTYFNYEAQQDKSGLPNDRFSAERPEGSISTLTIQRTEQRDSAMYRCASSLTNSYEQYFGPGTRLTVT.

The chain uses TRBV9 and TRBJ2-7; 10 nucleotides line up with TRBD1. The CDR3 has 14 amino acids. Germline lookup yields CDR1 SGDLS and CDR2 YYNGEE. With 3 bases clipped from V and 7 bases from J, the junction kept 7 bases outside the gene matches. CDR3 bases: TGTGCCAGCAGCGAATCCGGGACAGGGGATGAGCAGTACTTC. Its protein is CASSESGTGDEQYF.

This CDR3 is CASSLQTNRDRRRSNYGYTF. The CDR3, as DNA: TGTGCCAGCAGTCTCCAAACCAACCGGGACAGAAGGAGGAGTAACTATGGCTACACCTTC. The V gene is TRBV28, the J gene TRBJ1-2; 7 bases map to TRBD1. Trimming removed 5 bases from V and 1 base from J; junction bases left unmatched: 22. Germline CDR1 and CDR2: MDHEN and SYDVKM. The CDR3 is made up of 20 amino acids.

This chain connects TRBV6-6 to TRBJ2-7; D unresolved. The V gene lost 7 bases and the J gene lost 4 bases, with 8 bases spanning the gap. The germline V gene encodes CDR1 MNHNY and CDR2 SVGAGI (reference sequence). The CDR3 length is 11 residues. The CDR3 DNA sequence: TGTGCCAGCAAGCAGGAATACGAGCAGTACTTC. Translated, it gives CASKQEYEQYF.

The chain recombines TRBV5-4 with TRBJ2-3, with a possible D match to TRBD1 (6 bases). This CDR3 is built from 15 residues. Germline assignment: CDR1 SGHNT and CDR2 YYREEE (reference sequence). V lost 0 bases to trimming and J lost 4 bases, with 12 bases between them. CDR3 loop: CASSLGNRDPDTQYF. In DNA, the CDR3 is TGTGCCAGCAGCTTGGGAAACAGGGATCCAGATACGCAGTATTTT.

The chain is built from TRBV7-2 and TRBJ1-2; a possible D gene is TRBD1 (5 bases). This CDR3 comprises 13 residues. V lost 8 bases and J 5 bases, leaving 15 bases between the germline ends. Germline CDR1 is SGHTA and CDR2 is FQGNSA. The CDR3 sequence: CASGLRGEYGYTF. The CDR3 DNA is TGTGCCAGCGGACTACGAGGGGAATATGGCTACACCTTC.

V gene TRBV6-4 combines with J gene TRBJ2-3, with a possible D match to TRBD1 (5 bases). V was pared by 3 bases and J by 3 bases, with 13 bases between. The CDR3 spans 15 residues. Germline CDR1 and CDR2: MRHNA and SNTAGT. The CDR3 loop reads CASSEGQGTTDTQYF. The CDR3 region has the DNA TGTGCCAGCAGTGAAGGGCAGGGAACTACAGATACGCAGTATTTT.

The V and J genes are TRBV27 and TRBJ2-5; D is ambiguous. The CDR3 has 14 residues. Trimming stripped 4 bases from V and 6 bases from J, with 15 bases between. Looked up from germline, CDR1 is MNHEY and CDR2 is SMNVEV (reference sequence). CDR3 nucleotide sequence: TGTGCCAGCAGTTCCTATCTAGAGGAAAAGACCCAGTACTTC. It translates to CASSSYLEEKTQYF.

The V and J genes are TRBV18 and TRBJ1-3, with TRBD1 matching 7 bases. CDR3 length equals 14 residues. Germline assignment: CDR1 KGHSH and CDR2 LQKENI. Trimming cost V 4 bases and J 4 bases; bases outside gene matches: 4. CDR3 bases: TGTGCCAGCTCACTATGGACAGGAGGAAACACCATATATTTT. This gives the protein CASSLWTGGNTIYF.

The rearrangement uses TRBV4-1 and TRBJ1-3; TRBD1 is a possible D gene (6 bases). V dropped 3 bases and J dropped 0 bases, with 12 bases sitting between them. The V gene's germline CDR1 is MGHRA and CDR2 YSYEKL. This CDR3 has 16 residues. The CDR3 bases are TGCGCCAGCAGCCAGGCGACAGGCGCCTCTGGAAACACCATATATTTT. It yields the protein CASSQATGASGNTIYF.

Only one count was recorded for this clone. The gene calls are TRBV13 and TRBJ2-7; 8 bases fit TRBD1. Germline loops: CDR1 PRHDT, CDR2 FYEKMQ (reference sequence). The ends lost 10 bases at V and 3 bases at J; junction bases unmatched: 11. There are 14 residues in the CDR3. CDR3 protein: CANRGGQGFYEQYF. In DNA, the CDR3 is TGTGCCAACAGGGGAGGACAGGGATTCTACGAGCAGTACTTC.

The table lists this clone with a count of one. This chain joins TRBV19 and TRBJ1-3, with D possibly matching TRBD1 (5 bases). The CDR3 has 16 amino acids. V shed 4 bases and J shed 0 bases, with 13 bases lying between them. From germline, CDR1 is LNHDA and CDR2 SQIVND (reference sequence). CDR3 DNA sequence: TGTGCCAGTAGTACCACAGGAAAGAGCTCTGGAAACACCATATATTTT. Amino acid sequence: CASSTTGKSSGNTIYF. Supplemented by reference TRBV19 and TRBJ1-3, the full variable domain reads DGGITQSPKYLFRKEGQNVTLSCEQNLNHDAMYWYRQDPGQGLRLIYYSQIVNDFQKGDIAEGYSVSREKKESFPLTVTSAQKNPTAFYLCASSTTGKSSGNTIYFGEGSWLTVV.

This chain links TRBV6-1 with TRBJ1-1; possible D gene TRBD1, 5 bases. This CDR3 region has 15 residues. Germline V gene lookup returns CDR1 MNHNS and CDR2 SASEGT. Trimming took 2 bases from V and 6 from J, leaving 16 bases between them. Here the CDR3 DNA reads TGTGCCAGCAGTGAACACGGAGGGACGTCGGCTGAAGCTTTCTTT. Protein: CASSEHGGTSAEAFF.

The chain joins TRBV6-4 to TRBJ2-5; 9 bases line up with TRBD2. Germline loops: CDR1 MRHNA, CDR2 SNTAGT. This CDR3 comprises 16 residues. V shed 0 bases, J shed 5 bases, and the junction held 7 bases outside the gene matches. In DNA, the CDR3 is TGTGCCAGCAGTGACTCGACGGGACTAGCTGTGGAGACCCAGTACTTC. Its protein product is CASSDSTGLAVETQYF.

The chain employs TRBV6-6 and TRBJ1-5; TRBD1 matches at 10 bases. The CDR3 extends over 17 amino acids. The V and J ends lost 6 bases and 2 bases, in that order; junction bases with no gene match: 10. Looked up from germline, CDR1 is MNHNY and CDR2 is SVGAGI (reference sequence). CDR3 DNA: TGTGCCAGCAGGCGAGGGACAGGGGCGGGGGGCAATCAGCCCCAGCATTTT. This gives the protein CASRRGTGAGGNQPQHF.

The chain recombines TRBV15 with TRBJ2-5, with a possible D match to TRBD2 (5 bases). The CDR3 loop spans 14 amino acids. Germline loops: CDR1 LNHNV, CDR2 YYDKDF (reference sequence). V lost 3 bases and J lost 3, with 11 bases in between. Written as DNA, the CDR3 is TGTGCCACCAGCAGCGGACTGGCGGAAGAGACCCAGTACTTC. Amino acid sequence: CATSSGLAEETQYF.

As DNA, the CDR3 is TGTGCCAGTAGTGCGGGGACAGCCTATAACTATGGCTACACCTTC. Translation: CASSAGTAYNYGYTF. This rearrangement joins TRBV19 to TRBJ1-2; the match to TRBD1 covers 7 bases. V lost 5 bases, J lost 1 base, and 7 bases stayed unmatched. CDR1 LNHDA and CDR2 SQIVND come from the germline V gene (reference sequence). This CDR3 has 15 amino acids.

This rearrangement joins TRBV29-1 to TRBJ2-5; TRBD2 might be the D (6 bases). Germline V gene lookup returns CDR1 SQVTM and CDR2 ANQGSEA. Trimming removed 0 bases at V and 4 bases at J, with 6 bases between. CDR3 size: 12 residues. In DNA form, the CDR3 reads TGCAGCGTTGAAGACGGGGGAGAGACCCAGTACTTC. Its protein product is CSVEDGGETQYF. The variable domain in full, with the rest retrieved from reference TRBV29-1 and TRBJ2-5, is SAVISQKPSRDICQRGTSLTIQCQVDSQVTMMFWYRQQPGQSLTLIATANQGSEATYESGFVIDKFPISRPNLTFSTLTVSNMSPEDSSIYLCSVEDGGETQYFGPGTRLLVL.

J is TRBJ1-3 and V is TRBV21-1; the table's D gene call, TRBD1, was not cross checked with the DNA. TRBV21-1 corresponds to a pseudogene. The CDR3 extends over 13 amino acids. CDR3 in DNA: TGTGCCAGCGCGGACAGATGTGGAAACACCATATATTTT. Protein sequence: CASADRCGNTIYF.

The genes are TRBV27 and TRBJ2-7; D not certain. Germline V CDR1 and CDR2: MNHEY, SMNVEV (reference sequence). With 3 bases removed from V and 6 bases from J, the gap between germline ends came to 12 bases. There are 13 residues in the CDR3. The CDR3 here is CASSFSYRSEQYF. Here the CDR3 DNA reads TGTGCCAGCAGTTTTTCCTACCGCTCCGAGCAGTACTTC.

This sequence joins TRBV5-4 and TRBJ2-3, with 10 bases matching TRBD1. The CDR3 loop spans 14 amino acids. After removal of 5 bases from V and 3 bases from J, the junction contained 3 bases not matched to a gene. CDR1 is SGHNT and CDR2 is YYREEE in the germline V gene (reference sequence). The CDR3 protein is CASRRDRGTDTQYF. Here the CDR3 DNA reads TGTGCCAGCAGACGGGACAGGGGAACAGATACGCAGTATTTT.